This entry lists 21 T cell receptor beta chains sequenced from one sample in a study of blood T cell repertoires in COVID-19. Produced via immunoSEQ multiplex PCR; TCRdb's table is partial and in-frame only. Of 150,000 to 200,000 clones in the sample, approximately 80% were seen once. Sequencing input: peripheral blood. The receptor source for this set is a man aged 60 to 69 with COVID-19, enrolled during active disease.

V gene TRBV6-1 combines with J gene TRBJ1-6; D unclear. Germline CDR1 is MNHNS and CDR2 is SASEGT. Trimming removed 2 bases from V and 11 bases from J, with 13 bases in between. The CDR3 loop spans 14 amino acids. This chain's CDR3 is CASSENRGWTPLHF. CDR3 in DNA: TGTGCCAGCAGTGAAAACCGGGGTTGGACACCCCTCCACTTT.

This sequence joins TRBV6-5 and TRBJ2-5, with D maybe TRBD2 (5 bases). Germline V gene lookup returns CDR1 MNHEY and CDR2 SVGAGI. The CDR3 is 13 residues long. V lost 7 bases to trimming and J lost 1 base, with 10 bases between them. CDR3 bases: TGTGCCAGCAAGGCCAGCGGCCAAGAGACCCAGTACTTC. Its protein product is CASKASGQETQYF.

The gene calls are TRBV28 and TRBJ2-5; D is possibly TRBD2 (5 bases). Trimming removed 6 bases from V and 9 bases from J, with 14 bases in between. Germline CDR1 MDHEN, CDR2 SYDVKM. This CDR3 comprises 12 residues. The CDR3 region has the DNA TGTGCCAGCAGCCTCCCCAAGGAGGCCCAGTACTTC. Amino acid sequence: CASSLPKEAQYF.

The CDR3 sequence: CASRLDRGTEAFF. The CDR3 DNA sequence: TGTGCCAGCAGGCTTGACAGGGGCACTGAAGCTTTCTTT. This chain connects TRBV7-2 to TRBJ1-1; 8 bases are shared with TRBD1. Per germline, CDR1 SGHTA and CDR2 FQGNSA. This CDR3 comprises 13 residues. The junction had 4 bases not matched to a gene; V was cut back by 6 bases and J by 4 bases.

The V and J genes are TRBV28 and TRBJ2-7; no reliable D call. The CDR3 loop spans 14 amino acids. CDR1 and CDR2 from the germline V gene are MDHEN and SYDVKM. The V end lost 5 bases, the J end lost 4 bases, and 15 bases lay between the germline ends. CDR3 coding DNA: TGTGCCAGCAGTCCTAGAGGTTTCTCTTACGAGCAGTACTTC. Residues: CASSPRGFSYEQYF.

The V call is TRBV3-1 (or the pseudogene TRBV3-2), the J call TRBJ2-2, with TRBD1 as a possible D gene (5 bases). The CDR3 consists of 14 residues. Trimming removed 6 bases at V and 5 bases at J, with 13 bases between. Looked up from germline, CDR1 is LGHDT and CDR2 is YNNKEL (reference sequence). The CDR3, as DNA: TGTGCCAGCAGACAGGTCGTGGCGACCGGGGAGCTGTTTTTT. Its translation is CASRQVVATGELFF.

The chain recombines TRBV5-6 with TRBJ2-3, with a tentative D call TRBD2 (6 bases). Germline loops: CDR1 SGHDT, CDR2 YYEEEE. Trimming removed 0 bases from V and 3 bases from J, with 11 bases in between. The CDR3 length is 15 residues. The CDR3 nucleotides are TGTGCCAGCAGCTTGGGACTAGAGGTTACAGATACGCAGTATTTT. This translates into CASSLGLEVTDTQYF.

V gene TRBV23-1 combines with J gene TRBJ2-3; TRBD1 might be the D (6 bases). TRBV23-1 counts as an open reading frame of uncertain function. This CDR3 spans 16 amino acids. Trimming took 3 bases from V and 0 from J, leaving 13 bases between them. CDR3 sequence reads: CASSHPRQASTDTQYF. DNA for the CDR3: TGCGCCAGCAGTCATCCGCGACAGGCTAGCACAGATACGCAGTATTTT.

The CDR3 sequence: CASRNRGFSNQPQHF. CDR3 nucleotides: TGTGCCAGTAGAAACAGGGGTTTCAGCAATCAGCCCCAGCATTTT. V gene TRBV19 combines with J gene TRBJ1-5, with 7 bases aligning to TRBD1. The CDR3 extends over 15 amino acids. From germline, CDR1 is LNHDA and CDR2 SQIVND (reference sequence). After removal of 6 bases from V and 1 base from J, the junction contained 6 bases not matched to a gene. The full variable domain, with the rest looked up from reference TRBV19 and TRBJ1-5, is DGGITQSPKYLFRKEGQNVTLSCEQNLNHDAMYWYRQDPGQGLRLIYYSQIVNDFQKGDIAEGYSVSREKKESFPLTVTSAQKNPTAFYLCASRNRGFSNQPQHFGDGTRLSIL.

This clone was counted once. The V and J genes are TRBV6-2 or TRBV6-3 and TRBJ2-7; D gene ambiguous. Trimming took off 6 bases at V and 5 bases at J, with 17 bases between the two ends. Germline CDR1 and CDR2: MNHEY and SVGEGT. The CDR3 sequence is 14 residues long. CDR3 amino acids: CASSFLLGLDEQYF. CDR3 bases: TGTGCCAGCAGCTTCCTCCTAGGATTGGACGAGCAGTACTTC.

This sequence joins TRBV4-2 and TRBJ1-5, with D hard to call. Germline CDR1 is LGHNA and CDR2 is YNFKEQ. Trimming left V 0 bases short and J 4 bases short, with 7 bases between. The CDR3 runs to 14 residues. The CDR3 sequence: CASSQDRENQPQHF. For the CDR3, the DNA is TGTGCCAGCAGCCAAGATCGGGAAAATCAGCCCCAGCATTTT.

The chain is built from TRBV19 and TRBJ1-5; possible D gene TRBD1, 5 bases. The ends were cut back, 1 base at V and 6 bases at J, with 13 bases in the middle. CDR1 is LNHDA and CDR2 is SQIVND in the germline V gene (reference sequence). This CDR3 is built from 15 residues. This CDR3 reads CASSIVAGFRQPQHF. CDR3 bases: TGTGCCAGTAGTATAGTTGCAGGGTTTCGTCAGCCCCAGCATTTT.

The rearrangement uses TRBV28 and TRBJ2-5; 9 positions agree with TRBD2. The germline CDR1 and CDR2 sequences are MDHEN and SYDVKM. The ends lost 5 bases at V and 1 base at J; junction bases unmatched: 11. CDR3 length equals 17 residues. This CDR3 reads CASSRPVAGVTQETQYF. CDR3 coding DNA: TGTGCCAGCAGTCGACCCGTAGCGGGGGTAACCCAAGAGACCCAGTACTTC.

The chain joins TRBV15 to TRBJ1-3; D gene unclear. Germline lookup yields CDR1 LNHNV and CDR2 YYDKDF (reference sequence). The CDR3 is 16 amino acids. V was clipped by 2 bases and J by 0 bases, with 11 bases between them. CDR3 amino acids: CATSRIQRISGNTIYF. For the CDR3, the DNA is TGTGCCACCAGCAGAATACAGAGAATCTCTGGAAACACCATATATTTT.

Regarding this clone: A junction end diverges from the germline sequence, so it may reflect a read error. The genes are TRBV30 and TRBJ1-1, with D unresolved. Looked up from germline, CDR1 is GTSNPN and CDR2 is SVGIG (reference sequence). This CDR3 is 13 amino acids long. CDR3 protein: CTWQRRVGTEAFF. The DNA of the CDR3 is TGTACCTGGCAGAGGCGGGTGGGCACTGAAGCTTTCTTT.

For the CDR3, the DNA is TGTGCCAGCAGCTTAGCCGCCGGTCCCCTCCACTTT. Its protein product is CASSLAAGPLHF. The chain has TRBV7-9 and TRBJ1-6; D gene unclear. Germline V gene sequence: CDR1 SEHNR, CDR2 FQNEAQ (reference sequence). The CDR3 is made up of 12 amino acids. V shed 0 bases and J shed 13 bases, with 7 bases lying between them. Combining the CDR3 with reference TRBV7-9 and TRBJ1-6 gives the whole variable domain DTGVSQNPRHKITKRGQNVTFRCDPISEHNRLYWYRQTLGQGPEFLTYFQNEAQLEKSRLLSDRFSAERPKGSFSTLEIQRTEQGDSAMYLCASSLAAGPLHFGNGTRLTVT.

The chain recombines TRBV7-9 with TRBJ2-7; TRBD1 is a possible D gene (6 bases). Germline loops: CDR1 SEHNR, CDR2 FQNEAQ (reference sequence). Trimming removed 8 bases at V and 4 bases at J, with 12 bases between. The CDR3 is 12 residues long. The CDR3 DNA follows: TGTGCCAGCGGACACAGGGCGTACGAGCAGTACTTC. The encoded protein is CASGHRAYEQYF. Drawing the rest from reference TRBV7-9 and TRBJ2-7, the complete variable domain is DTGVSQNPRHKITKRGQNVTFRCDPISEHNRLYWYRQTLGQGPEFLTYFQNEAQLEKSRLLSDRFSAERPKGSFSTLEIQRTEQGDSAMYLCASGHRAYEQYFGPGTRLTVT.

The chain has TRBV3-1 (or the pseudogene TRBV3-2) and TRBJ1-4; D remains unclear. CDR3 length equals 12 residues. The germline CDR1 and CDR2 sequences are LGHDT and YNNKEL (reference sequence). V lost 1 base to trimming and J lost 8 bases, with 5 bases between them. In nucleotides, the CDR3 is TGTGCCAGCAGCCAAGCCCCAGAAAAACTGTTTTTT. Translated: CASSQAPEKLFF.

This clone has a single count. V is TRBV29-1 and J is TRBJ2-2, with a possible D match to TRBD1 (6 bases). This CDR3 spans 15 amino acids. Germline CDR1 is SQVTM and CDR2 is ANQGSEA. V was pared by 6 bases and J by 2 bases, with 16 bases between. The CDR3 sequence: CSVARDTINTGELFF. DNA for the CDR3: TGCAGCGTAGCCCGGGACACCATCAACACCGGGGAGCTGTTTTTT.

This clone was counted a few times. The V gene is TRBV28, the J gene TRBJ1-1, with D maybe TRBD1 (5 bases). V was trimmed by 7 bases and J by 0 bases, leaving 6 bases between them. Germline V lookup: CDR1 MDHEN, CDR2 SYDVKM. The CDR3 is 12 residues long. CDR3 protein: CASKGMNTEAFF. DNA for the CDR3: TGTGCCAGCAAGGGGATGAACACTGAAGCTTTCTTT.

The genes are TRBV27 and TRBJ2-3, with TRBD1 identical over 7 bases. Germline lookup yields CDR1 MNHEY and CDR2 SMNVEV (reference sequence). Losses at the gene ends were 3 bases for V and 4 bases for J; bases not matched to a gene: 19. This CDR3 has 19 residues. The CDR3 sequence: CASSFLKFTGVWGPDTQYF. Here the CDR3 DNA reads TGTGCCAGCAGTTTCCTTAAATTCACAGGGGTATGGGGGCCAGATACGCAGTATTTT.